This TCR beta chain originates from a study of T cells of healthy individuals. TCRdb reanalysed the 5' RACE reads using MiXCR and keeps one entry per CDR3 protein. This sample yields 90,000 to 100,000 distinct CDR3 sequences, of which 17% are seen a single time; over 5% belongs to the top ten. There are a few counts of this clonotype. Trimming removed 6 bases from V and 7 bases from J, with 10 bases in between. The CDR3 covers 11 residues. Germline-derived CDR1 and CDR2 are MNHEY and SVGAGI. The chain carries TRBV6-5 and TRBJ2-7, with a tentative D call TRBD1 (6 bases). The TCR sequence derives from a human donor in good health. CDR3 bases: TGTGCCAGCAGGACAGGATTGGAGCAGTACTTC. Amino acid sequence: CASRTGLEQYF.